This T cell receptor beta chain was profiled in a study of human T cells and chemical hapten exposure. The wider study: 2% DPC applied to a 2 cm by 2 cm arm area sensitized donors.

CDR3 size: 16 residues. Germline values: CDR1 SGHTA, CDR2 FQGNSA. Trimming left V 5 bases short and J 4 bases short, with 19 bases between. Findings of the study overall: TCRs above 1 in 1000 frequency did not change with DPC sensitization.

Each CDR3 protein gets one entry after TCRdb re-called the RACE reads with MiXCR. The sample has around 76,000 distinct CDR3 sequences, approximately 12% seen once. This clonotype was detected ten times or more. Its specificity is unknown. Regarding time point: patch test 1, 2 weeks after DPC sensitization. Treatment given: therapeutic diphenylcyclopropenone sensitization with weekly scalp DPC. Material: whole blood, obtained in connection with sensitization to the hapten diphenylcyclopropenone (DPC). The rearrangement joins TRBV7-2 to TRBJ2-3; the D gene is possibly TRBD1 (5 bases). This TCR came from a woman aged 60-75 years with alopecia areata. Some clones in this sample may be carry-over from other donors' samples. The CDR3 nucleotides are TGTGCCAGCAGCCAAAGGGGCCTAGTAGACCCAGATACGCAGTATTTT. This translates into CASSQRGLVDPDTQYF.